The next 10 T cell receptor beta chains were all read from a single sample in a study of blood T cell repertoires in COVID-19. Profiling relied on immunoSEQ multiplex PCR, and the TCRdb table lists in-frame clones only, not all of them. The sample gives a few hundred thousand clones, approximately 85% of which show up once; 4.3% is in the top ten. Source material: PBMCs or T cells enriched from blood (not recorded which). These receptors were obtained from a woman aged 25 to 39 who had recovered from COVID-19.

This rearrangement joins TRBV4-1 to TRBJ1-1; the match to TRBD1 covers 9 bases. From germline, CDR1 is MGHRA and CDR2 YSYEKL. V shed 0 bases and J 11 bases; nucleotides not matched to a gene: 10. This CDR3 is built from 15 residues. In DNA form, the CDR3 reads TGCGCCAGCAGCCAAGATTTAGGACAGGGGCGTCGGGCTTTCTTT. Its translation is CASSQDLGQGRRAFF.

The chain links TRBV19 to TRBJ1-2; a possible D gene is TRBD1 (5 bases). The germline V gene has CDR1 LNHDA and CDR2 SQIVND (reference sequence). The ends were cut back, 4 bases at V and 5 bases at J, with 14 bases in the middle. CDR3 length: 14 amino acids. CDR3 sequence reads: CASSTLDSFYGYTF. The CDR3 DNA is TGTGCCAGTAGTACCCTCGACAGTTTTTATGGCTACACCTTC.

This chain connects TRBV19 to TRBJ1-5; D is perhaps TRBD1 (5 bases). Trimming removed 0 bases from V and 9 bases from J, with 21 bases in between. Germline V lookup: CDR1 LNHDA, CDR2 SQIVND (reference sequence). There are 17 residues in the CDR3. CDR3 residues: CASSIDRGTLPSGPQHF. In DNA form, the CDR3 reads TGTGCCAGTAGTATAGATCGGGGGACCTTACCAAGCGGGCCCCAGCATTTT.

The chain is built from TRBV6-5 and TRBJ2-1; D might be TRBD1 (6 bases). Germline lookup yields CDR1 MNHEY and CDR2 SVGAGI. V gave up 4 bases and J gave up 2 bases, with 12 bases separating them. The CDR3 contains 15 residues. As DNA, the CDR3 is TGTGCCAGCAGTTTTTCTCAGGGGCCCTACAATGAGCAGTTCTTC. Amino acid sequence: CASSFSQGPYNEQFF.

CDR3 loop: CASSPYDRARSLTEAFF. Written as DNA, the CDR3 is TGTGCCAGCAGCCCCTATGACAGGGCTAGGTCTTTGACTGAAGCTTTCTTT. The chain links TRBV3-1 (or the pseudogene TRBV3-2) to TRBJ1-1; 7 bases agree with TRBD1. J gave up 5 bases and V 4 bases, and 16 bases lay outside the gene matches. Germline V lookup: CDR1 LGHDT, CDR2 YNNKEL (reference sequence). This CDR3 spans 17 amino acids.

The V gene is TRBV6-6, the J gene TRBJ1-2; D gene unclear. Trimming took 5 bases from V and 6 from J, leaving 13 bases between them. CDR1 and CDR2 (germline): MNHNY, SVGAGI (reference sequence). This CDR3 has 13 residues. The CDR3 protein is CASSPPRSDGYTF. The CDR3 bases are TGTGCCAGCAGTCCCCCCAGATCCGATGGCTACACCTTC.

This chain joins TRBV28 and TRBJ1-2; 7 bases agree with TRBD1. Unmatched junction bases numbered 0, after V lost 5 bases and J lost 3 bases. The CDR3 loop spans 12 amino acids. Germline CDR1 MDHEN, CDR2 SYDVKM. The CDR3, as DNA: TGTGCCAGCAGTGGGACAGACTATGGCTACACCTTC. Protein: CASSGTDYGYTF.

Here the CDR3 reads CASSPRVNTEAFF. Here the CDR3 DNA reads TGCGCCAGTTCCCCCCGGGTAAACACTGAAGCTTTCTTT. The chain has TRBV5-1 and TRBJ1-1, with no clear D. From germline, CDR1 is SGHRS and CDR2 YFSETQ. This CDR3 is built from 13 residues. V shed 8 bases and J shed 2 bases, with 13 bases lying between them. Full variable domain (remainder filled in from reference TRBV5-1 and TRBJ1-1): KAGVTQTPRYLIKTRGQQVTLSCSPISGHRSVSWYQQTPGQGLQFLFEYFSETQRNKGNFPGRFSGRQFSNSRSEMNVSTLELGDSALYLCASSPRVNTEAFFGQGTRLTVV.

The CDR3 DNA reads as TGTGCCAGCAGCTATTATATGGGGGCGGAGACCCAGTACTTC. Protein sequence: CASSYYMGAETQYF. The rearrangement joins TRBV7-8 to TRBJ2-5; TRBD1 is a possible D gene (6 bases). Germline lookup yields CDR1 SGHVS and CDR2 FQNEAQ. CDR3 length equals 14 residues. Deletions cut 4 bases from V and 5 bases from J, with 14 bases between.

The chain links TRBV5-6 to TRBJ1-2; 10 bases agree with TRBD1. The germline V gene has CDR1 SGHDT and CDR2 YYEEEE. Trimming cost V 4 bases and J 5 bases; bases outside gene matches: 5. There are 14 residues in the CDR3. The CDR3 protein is CASSLGQGYYGYTF. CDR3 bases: TGTGCCAGCAGCCTGGGACAGGGGTATTATGGCTACACCTTC.